These 27 T cell receptor beta chains share one sample of origin, sequenced in a study of OX40 agonist ivuxolimab in advanced cancers. Here immunoSEQ multiplex PCR was the method, and the copy in TCRdb shows in-frame clones only, minus some. Of roughly 53,000 clones in the sample, about 93% are singletons; the top ten hold roughly 18%. Sequenced material: CD4+ or CD8+ T cells sorted from blood, taken in a trial of the OX40 agonist ivuxolimab. The receptors here all came from an adult with an advanced solid tumor such as melanoma, head and neck, liver or kidney cancer.

This clone came up once. The genes are TRBV7-9 and TRBJ2-7; a weak D match, TRBD1 (5 bases). The length of the CDR3 is 15 residues. Trimming took off 4 bases at V and 4 bases at J, with 17 bases between the two ends. CDR1 is SEHNR and CDR2 is FQNEAQ in the germline V gene (reference sequence). CDR3 sequence reads: CASSSRRVGSYEQYF. Written as DNA, the CDR3 is TGTGCCAGCAGCTCCCGCAGGGTGGGTTCTTACGAGCAGTACTTC.

The DNA for the CDR3 is TGTGCCAGCAGCTTAGGTCTAGCGGGGAGCACAGATACGCAGTATTTT. This codes for CASSLGLAGSTDTQYF. The chain is built from TRBV13 and TRBJ2-3; 9 bases line up with TRBD2. V lost 0 bases, J lost 0 bases, and 1 base stayed unmatched. The CDR3 extends over 16 amino acids. Germline-derived CDR1 and CDR2 are PRHDT and FYEKMQ (reference sequence). The whole variable domain, remainder taken from reference TRBV13 and TRBJ2-3, is AAGVIQSPRHLIKEKRETATLKCYPIPRHDTVYWYQQGPGQDPQFLISFYEKMQSDKGSIPDRFSAQQFSDYHSELNMSSLELGDSALYFCASSLGLAGSTDTQYFGPGTRLTVL.

The V gene is TRBV9, the J gene TRBJ2-2, with 7 bases that match TRBD2. Germline V gene sequence: CDR1 SGDLS, CDR2 YYNGEE. This CDR3 comprises 15 residues. V shed 2 bases and J 1 base; nucleotides not matched to a gene: 2. The CDR3 is CASSVKRENTGELFF. As DNA, the CDR3 is TGTGCCAGCAGCGTCAAGCGGGAGAACACCGGGGAGCTGTTTTTT. Filled out from reference TRBV9 and TRBJ2-2, the complete variable domain reads DSGVTQTPKHLITATGQRVTLRCSPRSGDLSVYWYQQSLDQGLQFLIQYYNGEERAKGNILERFSAQQFPDLHSELNLSSLELGDSALYFCASSVKRENTGELFFGEGSRLTVL.

This chain links TRBV11-2 with TRBJ1-2; no definite D call. This CDR3 spans 13 amino acids. V was shortened by 2 bases and J by 2 bases, with 6 bases between the two germline ends. CDR1 SGHAT and CDR2 FQNNGV come from the germline V gene. The DNA for the CDR3 is TGTGCCAGCAGCTTAACTTTGAACTATGGCTACACCTTC. Protein product: CASSLTLNYGYTF.

The chain uses TRBV12-5 and TRBJ1-1; no reliable D call. The CDR3 loop spans 13 amino acids. Germline V gives CDR1 LGHNT, CDR2 FRNRAP. V gave up 7 bases and J gave up 1 base, with 10 bases separating them. The CDR3 nucleotides are TGTGCTAGTGCCGCGGCGGGGAACACTGAAGCTTTCTTT. It encodes CASAAAGNTEAFF.

This clone was found once. V and J are TRBV6-5 and TRBJ1-1; D not certain. Germline V lookup: CDR1 MNHEY, CDR2 SVGAGI. The CDR3 has 13 amino acids. The germline V and J ends were trimmed by 7 bases and 0 bases, with 9 bases remaining between them. This CDR3 reads CASMAGLNTEAFF. The CDR3 nucleotides are TGTGCCAGCATGGCCGGCCTGAACACTGAAGCTTTCTTT.

The chain is built from TRBV27 and TRBJ2-5, with 9 bases lining up with TRBD2. Losses at the gene ends were 6 bases for V and 1 base for J; bases not matched to a gene: 6. CDR3 length: 15 residues. Germline CDR1 reads MNHEY; CDR2 reads SMNVEV (reference sequence). The CDR3 nucleotides are TGTGCCAGCAGCCCTTCGACTAGCGGCCAAGAGACCCAGTACTTC. This sequence encodes CASSPSTSGQETQYF.

This rearrangement joins TRBV29-1 to TRBJ2-1; TRBD1 agrees at 8 bases. V shed 4 bases, J shed 4 bases, and the junction held 9 bases outside the gene matches. The germline V gene has CDR1 SQVTM and CDR2 ANQGSEA. The CDR3 has 15 amino acids. The CDR3 region is CSVGEGQGAYNEQFF. CDR3 coding DNA: TGCAGCGTTGGAGAGGGGCAGGGGGCGTACAATGAGCAGTTCTTC.

This chain joins TRBV6-6 and TRBJ2-7; D not resolved. V was pared by 7 bases and J by 0 bases, with 16 bases between. The length of the CDR3 is 15 residues. Germline CDR1 and CDR2: MNHNY and SVGAGI (reference sequence). CDR3 DNA sequence: TGTGCCAGCACTCTAGTGGGCGGTCCCTCCTACGAGCAGTACTTC. This encodes CASTLVGGPSYEQYF.

The V and J genes are TRBV27 and TRBJ2-3; TRBD1 matches at 7 bases. Germline V gene lookup returns CDR1 MNHEY and CDR2 SMNVEV (reference sequence). The CDR3 spans 18 residues. Trimming took 0 bases from V and 0 from J; bases not matched to a gene: 9. This chain's CDR3 is CASSLSNRGPLSTDTQYF. CDR3 nucleotides: TGTGCCAGCAGTTTATCGAACAGGGGCCCACTTAGCACAGATACGCAGTATTTT.

This chain connects TRBV4-1 to TRBJ2-5, with 14 positions matching TRBD2. The V and J ends lost 4 bases and 13 bases, in that order; junction bases with no gene match: 8. From germline, CDR1 is MGHRA and CDR2 YSYEKL. The CDR3 consists of 14 residues. The chain's CDR3 is CASSLTTSGRAAYF. Here the CDR3 DNA reads TGCGCCAGCAGCCTTACGACTAGCGGGAGGGCCGCGTACTTC.

The CDR3: CASSLGGYAYEQYF. The CDR3 bases are TGTGCCAGCAGCTTAGGGGGGTACGCCTACGAGCAGTACTTC. The chain employs TRBV5-4 and TRBJ2-7, with D possibly called TRBD1 or TRBD2 (6 bases each). Trimming stripped 2 bases from V and 2 bases from J, with 11 bases between. The CDR3 extends over 14 amino acids. Per germline, CDR1 SGHNT and CDR2 YYREEE (reference sequence).

The J gene is TRBJ2-5, the V gene TRBV9, with TRBD2 identical over 7 bases. Germline V gene sequence: CDR1 SGDLS, CDR2 YYNGEE. With 0 bases clipped from V and 6 bases from J, the junction kept 5 bases outside the gene matches. The CDR3 totals 14 residues. CDR3 loop: CASSVEGLQQTQYF. Here the CDR3 DNA reads TGTGCCAGCAGCGTAGAGGGACTACAACAGACCCAGTACTTC.

V usage is TRBV29-1 and J usage is TRBJ2-1; 8 bases line up with TRBD2. Trimming took 6 bases from V and 6 from J; bases not matched to a gene: 4. CDR3 length: 12 residues. Germline CDR1 reads SQVTM; CDR2 reads ANQGSEA. CDR3 residues: CSVAGAFNEQFF. CDR3 DNA sequence: TGCAGCGTAGCGGGGGCCTTCAATGAGCAGTTCTTC.

The table lists this clone with a count of one. J is TRBJ2-2 and V is TRBV2; tentatively, D is TRBD2 (6 bases). V gave up 4 bases and J gave up 0 bases, with 21 bases separating them. Germline values: CDR1 SNHLY, CDR2 FYNNEI. This CDR3 spans 19 amino acids. In DNA, the CDR3 is TGTGCCAGCAGTGGACTTTACGGGACTGGACTTGCGAACACCGGGGAGCTGTTTTTT. It yields the protein CASSGLYGTGLANTGELFF. The full variable domain, completed using reference TRBV2 and TRBJ2-2, is EPEVTQTPSHQVTQMGQEVILRCVPISNHLYFYWYRQILGQKVEFLVSFYNNEISEKSEIFDDQFSVERPDGSNFTLKIRSTKLEDSAMYFCASSGLYGTGLANTGELFFGEGSRLTVL.

This chain connects TRBV6-5 to TRBJ1-1; perhaps TRBD1 as D (5 bases). The CDR3 length is 13 residues. Trimming cost V 3 bases and J 4 bases, with 9 bases left between them. Germline CDR1 is MNHEY and CDR2 is SVGAGI. This chain's CDR3 is CASSYEGVTEAFF. As DNA, the CDR3 is TGTGCCAGCAGTTATGAAGGGGTCACTGAAGCTTTCTTT.

The chain employs TRBV7-8 and TRBJ1-3; maybe TRBD1 (5 bases). The germline V gene has CDR1 SGHVS and CDR2 FQNEAQ. This CDR3 is built from 16 residues. V was pared by 5 bases and J by 4 bases, with 18 bases between. CDR3 protein: CASSPMRGTSGNTIYF. The DNA of the CDR3 is TGTGCCAGCAGCCCCATGCGGGGGACCTCCGGAAACACCATATATTTT.

The V call is TRBV7-3, the J call TRBJ2-1; 13 nucleotides line up with TRBD2. V shed 5 bases, J shed 8 bases, and the junction held 6 bases outside the gene matches. The CDR3 runs 15 residues. Looked up from germline, CDR1 is SGHTA and CDR2 is FQGTGA. The DNA for the CDR3 is TGTGCCAGCAGCCCCCGGACTAGCGGGAGCGATGAGCAGTTCTTC. The encoded protein is CASSPRTSGSDEQFF.

CDR3 DNA sequence: TGTGCCAGCAGTTACTCAAAAGGGGATTGGAGCTACACCTTC. Translating gives CASSYSKGDWSYTF. The rearrangement links TRBV6-5 to TRBJ1-2; perhaps TRBD1 as D (5 bases). V dropped 0 bases and J dropped 9 bases, with 14 bases sitting between them. The CDR3 runs 14 residues. Germline V lookup: CDR1 MNHEY, CDR2 SVGAGI.

The rearrangement joins TRBV30 to TRBJ2-2, with D tentatively TRBD2 (7 bases). The germline V and J ends were trimmed by 1 base and 7 bases, with 10 bases remaining between them. From germline, CDR1 is GTSNPN and CDR2 SVGIG (reference sequence). This CDR3 region has 13 residues. CDR3 nucleotides: TGTGCCTGGAGTGCGGGGGGACACGGGGAGCTGTTTTTT. This sequence encodes CAWSAGGHGELFF.

V usage is TRBV19 and J usage is TRBJ2-7; D unclear. Trimming took off 1 base at V and 3 bases at J, with 13 bases between the two ends. CDR1 LNHDA and CDR2 SQIVND come from the germline V gene (reference sequence). The CDR3 loop spans 15 amino acids. The CDR3 loop is CASSIGPRSHYEQYF. The CDR3 region has the DNA TGTGCCAGTAGTATAGGACCCAGGAGCCACTACGAGCAGTACTTC.

The chain has TRBV27 and TRBJ2-7; 9 bases align to TRBD1. The CDR3 covers 19 residues. Germline-derived CDR1 and CDR2 are MNHEY and SMNVEV (reference sequence). The junction had 24 bases not matched to a gene; V was cut back by 6 bases and J by 6 bases. CDR3 amino acids: CASSHITSGWGQGIGEQYF. As DNA, the CDR3 is TGTGCCAGCAGCCATATTACTTCGGGATGGGGACAGGGTATTGGCGAGCAGTACTTC.

The chain joins TRBV27 to TRBJ2-3, with no clear D. Between the trimmed V and J ends, which lost 4 bases and 2 bases, there was a span of 4 bases. Germline CDR1 and CDR2: MNHEY and SMNVEV (reference sequence). This CDR3 is built from 12 residues. The CDR3 DNA follows: TGTGCCAGCAGTTCCATCACAGATACGCAGTATTTT. Amino acid sequence: CASSSITDTQYF.

The chain is built from TRBV19 and TRBJ2-7; D not certain. The germline V gene has CDR1 LNHDA and CDR2 SQIVND (reference sequence). Trimming pared 3 bases from V and 5 bases from J, leaving 8 bases between. The CDR3 loop spans 12 amino acids. The CDR3 DNA follows: TGTGCCAGTAGTATGGGAAGGCACGAGCAGTACTTC. It encodes CASSMGRHEQYF.

CDR3: CASSSSDSPDSNQPQHF. In DNA form, the CDR3 reads TGTGCCAGCAGCTCGTCGGACAGTCCTGATAGCAATCAGCCCCAGCATTTT. The genes are TRBV5-5 and TRBJ1-5; TRBD1 might be the D (6 bases). The CDR3 has 17 residues. V lost 3 bases and J 0 bases, leaving 16 bases between the germline ends. CDR1 is SGHKS and CDR2 is YYEKEE in the germline V gene (reference sequence).

To note about this clone: One junction end does not reproduce the germline sequence, and a read error may be involved. V gene TRBV7-2 combines with J gene TRBJ2-7; 7 positions agree with TRBD2. The CDR3 spans 15 residues. The V gene's germline CDR1 is SGHTA and CDR2 FQGNSA. The chain's CDR3 is CAGSLGLVLSYEQYF. CDR3 bases: TGTGCCGGCAGCTTAGGACTAGTACTTTCCTACGAGCAGTACTTC.

The chain has TRBV30 and TRBJ2-7; D uncertain. CDR1 is GTSNPN, CDR2 SVGIG, per germline (reference sequence). This CDR3 contains 12 residues. Trimming removed 4 bases at V and 2 bases at J, with 9 bases between. The chain's CDR3 is CAWTDATYEQYF. The CDR3 bases are TGTGCCTGGACGGACGCTACCTACGAGCAGTACTTC. The variable domain in full, completed from reference TRBV30 and TRBJ2-7, reads SQTIHQWPATLVQPVGSPLSLECTVEGTSNPNLYWYRQAAGRGLQLLFYSVGIGQISSEVPQNLSASRPQDRQFILSSKKLLLSDSGFYLCAWTDATYEQYFGPGTRLTVT.